The 24 T cell receptor beta chains below all came from one sample that was sequenced in a study of cytomegalovirus exposure and HLA in healthy donors. Vbeta (60) and Jbeta (13) primers were used in the PCR. Generated by immunoSEQ multiplex PCR, the TCRdb table keeps only in-frame clones and is missing some. The sample consists of under 80,000 clones, about 80% of them appearing once. Sequencing was performed on PBMCs. Receptors were obtained from a man between 45 and 60 years old in good health and CMV-seropositive.

The chain carries TRBV30 and TRBJ2-7, with 9 bases lining up with TRBD1. Unmatched junction bases numbered 2, after V lost 2 bases and J lost 0 bases. There are 14 residues in the CDR3. Germline V gene sequence: CDR1 GTSNPN, CDR2 SVGIG (reference sequence). CDR3 nucleotide sequence: TGTGCCTGGAGTACGGGACAGGGCTCCTACGAGCAGTACTTC. Protein sequence: CAWSTGQGSYEQYF.

V and J are TRBV27 and TRBJ1-5; weak D call: TRBD1 (5 bases). The V and J ends lost 1 base and 2 bases respectively, with 9 bases between them. Germline values: CDR1 MNHEY, CDR2 SMNVEV (reference sequence). The length of the CDR3 is 15 residues. The DNA of the CDR3 is TGTGCCAGCAGTTTATTCGGCAGGGGCAATCAGCCCCAGCATTTT. Translating gives CASSLFGRGNQPQHF.

The chain employs TRBV28 and TRBJ2-1; 11 bases fit TRBD2. From germline, CDR1 is MDHEN and CDR2 SYDVKM. The ends lost 5 bases at V and 0 bases at J; junction bases unmatched: 3. CDR3 length: 16 residues. DNA of the CDR3: TGTGCCAGCAGTACACTAGCGGGGGCCTCCTACAATGAGCAGTTCTTC. Amino acid sequence: CASSTLAGASYNEQFF.

CDR3 loop: CASSIKREAGETQYF. CDR3 DNA: TGTGCCAGTAGTATTAAGCGGGAGGCCGGGGAGACCCAGTACTTC. This chain connects TRBV19 to TRBJ2-5; 9 positions agree with TRBD2. The CDR3 sequence is 15 residues long. The junction had 7 bases not matched to a gene; V was cut back by 3 bases and J by 5 bases. Germline loops: CDR1 LNHDA, CDR2 SQIVND (reference sequence). The whole variable domain, remainder taken from reference TRBV19 and TRBJ2-5, is DGGITQSPKYLFRKEGQNVTLSCEQNLNHDAMYWYRQDPGQGLRLIYYSQIVNDFQKGDIAEGYSVSREKKESFPLTVTSAQKNPTAFYLCASSIKREAGETQYFGPGTRLLVL.

DNA of the CDR3: TGCAGCGTGGTGGGACAGGGGCACGGCTACACCTTC. This translates into CSVVGQGHGYTF. V usage is TRBV29-1 and J usage is TRBJ1-2; TRBD1 matches 10 bases. The CDR3 extends over 12 amino acids. V lost 6 bases to trimming and J lost 8 bases; unmatched junction nucleotides: 6. Germline V gene sequence: CDR1 SQVTM, CDR2 ANQGSEA.

This rearrangement joins TRBV5-1 to TRBJ2-1; 8 bases are shared with TRBD2. The CDR3 is 14 residues long. Trimming cost V 4 bases and J 10 bases; bases outside gene matches: 10. Germline V CDR1 and CDR2: SGHRS, YFSETQ. CDR3 protein: CASSLGLGSVEQFF. For the CDR3, the DNA is TGCGCCAGCAGCCTGGGACTAGGTTCGGTCGAGCAGTTCTTC.

This chain connects TRBV19 to TRBJ1-5; D is possibly TRBD1 (5 bases). Trimming stripped 0 bases from V and 4 bases from J, with 16 bases between. The germline gives CDR1 LNHDA, CDR2 SQIVND (reference sequence). The CDR3 runs 17 residues. DNA of the CDR3: TGTGCCAGTAGTATAGAGGGCGGGGTAGGGGTGAATCAGCCCCAGCATTTT. As protein: CASSIEGGVGVNQPQHF.

The DNA of the CDR3 is TGTGCCAGCAGTCACCTGGTCGGGGAGCCTGCCCAGTTCTTC. This encodes CASSHLVGEPAQFF. The J gene is TRBJ2-1, the V gene TRBV6-5, with D possibly matching TRBD2 (5 bases). The length of the CDR3 is 14 residues. V lost 5 bases and J 13 bases, leaving 21 bases between the germline ends. CDR1 and CDR2 (germline): MNHEY, SVGAGI.

The CDR3 DNA sequence: TGCAGCGTTGGGGACAGGGGGCAACGTGGCTACACCTTC. This codes for CSVGDRGQRGYTF. The V gene is TRBV29-1, the J gene TRBJ1-2; TRBD1 aligns across 12 bases. Germline CDR1 reads SQVTM; CDR2 reads ANQGSEA. V was clipped by 4 bases and J by 7 bases; unmatched bases: 4. This CDR3 spans 13 amino acids.

V is TRBV2 and J is TRBJ2-2; perhaps TRBD1 as D (6 bases). The germline CDR1 and CDR2 sequences are SNHLY and FYNNEI. The V end was cut by 7 bases, the J end by 3 bases, with 12 bases between. The CDR3 sequence is 14 residues long. Written as DNA, the CDR3 is TGTGCCAGCATGGGGGCTAAGGACACCGGGGAGCTGTTTTTT. It translates to CASMGAKDTGELFF.

DNA of the CDR3: TGCGCCAGCAGCTCCAGGGGTGATACGCAGTATTTT. Encoded protein: CASSSRGDTQYF. J is TRBJ2-3 and V is TRBV5-1, with D perhaps TRBD1 (6 bases). The V end was cut by 3 bases, the J end by 6 bases, with 8 bases between. Germline V CDR1 and CDR2: SGHRS, YFSETQ. The CDR3 length is 12 residues.

This clone was seen only a few times. V usage is TRBV4-3 and J usage is TRBJ1-3, with D uncertain. Germline V gives CDR1 LGHNA, CDR2 YSLEER. The CDR3 spans 15 residues. Trimming stripped 4 bases from V and 0 bases from J, with 10 bases between. CDR3 sequence (DNA): TGCGCCAGCAGCCCTTCTCCGGGCTCTGGAAACACCATATATTTT. Amino acid sequence: CASSPSPGSGNTIYF.

The gene calls are TRBV7-6 and TRBJ2-1; 7 nucleotides agree with TRBD1. CDR3 length: 15 residues. Germline V gives CDR1 SGHVS, CDR2 FNYEAQ. V shed 5 bases and J 7 bases; nucleotides not matched to a gene: 11. The CDR3 is CASSVVSGQINEQFF. CDR3 in DNA: TGTGCCAGCAGCGTTGTATCGGGACAGATAAATGAGCAGTTCTTC.

About this clone: A junction boundary mismatches the germline segment, possibly from a read error. The chain links TRBV6-6 to TRBJ1-2; weak D call: TRBD1 (5 bases). This CDR3 has 13 residues. CDR1 MNHNY and CDR2 SVGAGI come from the germline V gene (reference sequence). The CDR3 DNA is TGTGCCAGCAGTCCTACCGGGGCTAGCGGCTACAACTTC. It codes for CASSPTGASGYNF.

The V call is TRBV19, the J call TRBJ2-7; the D gene is possibly TRBD2 (5 bases). V gave up 5 bases and J gave up 9 bases, with 11 bases separating them. CDR3 size: 11 residues. Germline lookup yields CDR1 LNHDA and CDR2 SQIVND (reference sequence). CDR3 nucleotides: TGTGCCAGTAGTGAGGGAAGAGGGCAGTACTTC. This translates into CASSEGRGQYF.

The genes are TRBV9 and TRBJ2-1; no reliable D call. V shed 0 bases and J shed 1 base, with 5 bases lying between them. The CDR3 totals 14 residues. Germline CDR1 and CDR2: SGDLS and YYNGEE. The CDR3 spells CASSVGASYNEQFF. As DNA, the CDR3 is TGTGCCAGCAGCGTAGGCGCTTCCTACAATGAGCAGTTCTTC.

CDR3 in amino acids: CASSRSANQETQYF. As DNA, the CDR3 is TGTGCCAGCAGCCGAAGCGCCAACCAAGAGACCCAGTACTTC. The rearrangement uses TRBV7-9 and TRBJ2-5; D unresolved. The CDR3 extends over 14 amino acids. Germline V gene sequence: CDR1 SEHNR, CDR2 FQNEAQ (reference sequence). Trimming removed 5 bases at V and 0 bases at J, with 10 bases between. The variable domain in full, with the rest retrieved from reference TRBV7-9 and TRBJ2-5, is DTGVSQNPRHKITKRGQNVTFRCDPISEHNRLYWYRQTLGQGPEFLTYFQNEAQLEKSRLLSDRFSAERPKGSFSTLEIQRTEQGDSAMYLCASSRSANQETQYFGPGTRLLVL.

The chain combines TRBV6-1 with TRBJ2-7; possible D gene TRBD2, 6 bases. Germline V gene sequence: CDR1 MNHNS, CDR2 SASEGT. The CDR3 is 13 amino acids. V lost 6 bases to trimming and J lost 9 bases, with 18 bases between them. The DNA for the CDR3 is TGTGCCAGCAGCCCGGGGAGGATGGGGGTGCAGTACTTC. This gives the protein CASSPGRMGVQYF.

V gene TRBV7-9 combines with J gene TRBJ1-1; TRBD1 agrees at 10 bases. From germline, CDR1 is SEHNR and CDR2 FQNEAQ (reference sequence). Unmatched junction bases numbered 15, after V lost 4 bases and J lost 4 bases. This CDR3 region has 18 residues. Here the CDR3 DNA reads TGTGCCAGCAGCTCGATGGGGACAGGGGTTACGGGGAGCACTGAAGCTTTCTTT. Protein product: CASSSMGTGVTGSTEAFF.

This clone was seen once. J is TRBJ2-3 and V is TRBV5-6; the D gene is possibly TRBD2 (6 bases). Germline-derived CDR1 and CDR2 are SGHDT and YYEEEE. Trimming removed 0 bases at V and 0 bases at J, with 8 bases between. This CDR3 contains 15 residues. The CDR3 here is CASSLGRGSTDTQYF. The CDR3 nucleotides are TGTGCCAGCAGCTTGGGACGGGGGAGCACAGATACGCAGTATTTT. Complete variable domain (other parts from reference TRBV5-6 and TRBJ2-3): DAGVTQSPTHLIKTRGQQVTLRCSPKSGHDTVSWYQQALGQGPQFIFQYYEEEERQRGNFPDRFSGHQFPNYSSELNVNALLLGDSALYLCASSLGRGSTDTQYFGPGTRLTVL.

The V gene is TRBV6-4, the J gene TRBJ2-1, with 12 bases identical to TRBD2. Germline CDR1 and CDR2: MRHNA and SNTAGT. This CDR3 is built from 14 residues. Losses at the gene ends were 8 bases for V and 7 bases for J; bases not matched to a gene: 6. The CDR3 region has the DNA TGTGCCAGCGCCAGGACTAGCGGGGATAATGAGCAGTTCTTC. Protein sequence: CASARTSGDNEQFF.

The chain carries TRBV6-5 and TRBJ2-7, with 8 bases lining up with TRBD2. V was clipped by 2 bases and J by 7 bases; unmatched bases: 7. The CDR3 runs 14 residues. Germline V gene data show CDR1 as MNHEY and CDR2 as SVGAGI. The CDR3 nucleotides read TGTGCCAGCAGTTACGGCCCACGGGGGGGGGAGCAGTACTTC. As protein: CASSYGPRGGEQYF.

The rearrangement uses TRBV6-6 and TRBJ2-2; 8 nucleotides match TRBD1. This CDR3 comprises 14 residues. The J segment lost 3 bases and the V segment lost 6 bases, leaving 3 bases of the junction unmatched. Germline V gene lookup returns CDR1 MNHNY and CDR2 SVGAGI (reference sequence). The CDR3 sequence is CASRTGGDTGELFF. For the CDR3, the DNA is TGTGCCAGCAGAACAGGGGGTGACACCGGGGAGCTGTTTTTT.

The CDR3 sequence is CASSTPRTGERCASPPGDQETQYF. CDR3 in DNA: TGTGCCAGCAGCACGCCCCGGACAGGGGAACGTTGCGCATCACCACCGGGGGACCAAGAGACCCAGTACTTC. The chain joins TRBV21-1 to TRBJ2-5; the table assigns TRBD1, which was not confirmed against the DNA. TRBV21-1 is a pseudogene. The length of the CDR3 is 24 residues.